These T cell receptor beta chains were read from a single sample in a study of tumor T cells in aggressive B-cell lymphoma. Produced via immunoSEQ multiplex PCR; TCRdb's table is partial and in-frame only. Here the sample spans 1,000 or so clones, 95% to 98% being singletons. Source material: tumor tissue. These receptors all come from an adult with diffuse large B cell lymphoma. CDR3s include the opening cysteine and the closing phenylalanine or tryptophan. Each record gives: clone size, V gene, J gene, D gene, CDR3 DNA, CDR3 protein. A D gene is named only where the DNA matches it firmly. For some rows the clone size is stated as once, few or many, or as a class when expanded; others skip it.

NA,TRBV4-1,TRBJ1-1,NA,TGCGCCAGCAGCCAAGGGGTAGGGGGATACACTAAAGCTTTCTTT,CASSQGVGGYTKAFF
NA,TRBV19,TRBJ2-7,NA,TGTGCCAGTCGAGACACCACCCTATACGAGCAGTACTTC,CASRDTTLYEQYF
few,TRBV9,TRBJ2-3,NA,TGTGCCAGCAATTTGCAGGGGTTGGAAGATACGCAGTATTTT,CASNLQGLEDTQYF
NA,TRBV23-1,TRBJ2-7,TRBD2,TGCGCCAGCAGTCACGCCCTACTAGCGGGGGTCTACGAGCAGTACTTC,CASSHALLAGVYEQYF
NA,TRBV19,TRBJ1-1,TRBD1,TGTGCCAGTAATAGGAGGGGGCTCGGGAACACTGAAGCTTTCTTT,CASNRRGLGNTEAFF
NA,TRBV4-1,TRBJ1-1,NA,TGCGCCACCACACTAGAACCGGGAGCTGAGGCTTTCTTT,CATTLEPGAEAFF
NA,TRBV4-3,TRBJ1-2,TRBD1,TGCGCCAGCAGCCTAGACAGGGATGGCTACACCTTC,CASSLDRDGYTF
once,TRBV19,TRBJ2-3,TRBD1,TGTGCCAGTAGTATAGGGCAGGGGGCTTGGATCACAGATACGCAGTATTTT,CASSIGQGAWITDTQYF
NA,TRBV2,TRBJ1-4,NA,TGTGCCAGCAACCCACAGGGTGCAACTAATGAAAAACTGTTTTTT,CASNPQGATNEKLFF
NA,TRBV7-2,TRBJ2-3,TRBD2,TGTGCCAGCAGCTTGGGGGGGACTAGACACACAGATACGCAGTATTTT,CASSLGGTRHTDTQYF
NA,TRBV10-1,TRBJ1-4,TRBD1,TGCGCCATATTGACAGGGAAGAGTGAAAAACTGTTTTTT,CAILTGKSEKLFF
NA,TRBV6-6,TRBJ2-3,NA,TGTGCCAGCAGCCACCACAGGGAAAGGGGCACAGATACGCAGTATTTT,CASSHHRERGTDTQYF
NA,TRBV7-2,TRBJ2-7,TRBD1,TGTGCCAGCAGCTTATCAGGGGGCCACGAGCAGTACTTC,CASSLSGGHEQYF
NA,TRBV5-1,TRBJ1-1,TRBD1,TGCGCCAGCAGCCCGGGACAGACTCTGAACACTGAAGCTTTCTTT,CASSPGQTLNTEAFF
NA,TRBV7-2,TRBJ1-5,NA,TGTGCCAGCACCCCCTCGCGAGATTATAGCAATCAGCCCCAGCATTTT,CASTPSRDYSNQPQHF
NA,TRBV20-1,TRBJ1-2,TRBD1,TGCAGTGCGGGGACAGGGGATGGCTACACCTTC,CSAGTGDGYTF
once,TRBV5-1,TRBJ2-7,NA,TGCGCCAGCAGCTCCCAGGGGGGCGAGCAGTACTTC,CASSSQGGEQYF
NA,TRBV6-5,TRBJ1-2,TRBD1,TGTGCCAGCAGTTACTCGATGGGGACAGACTATGGCTACACCTTC,CASSYSMGTDYGYTF
NA,TRBV5-1,TRBJ2-7,TRBD1,TGCGCCAGCAGCTTGGAGGGACAGGGACCCTTCGAGCAGTACTTC,CASSLEGQGPFEQYF
NA,TRBV2,TRBJ2-3,NA,TGTGCCAGCAGTGAAGCTGGGCTTGATACGAATACGCAGTATTTT,CASSEAGLDTNTQYF
NA,TRBV6-5,TRBJ1-6,TRBD1,TGTGCCAGCAGCACGGACAGGATGGGTTCACCCCTCCACTTT,CASSTDRMGSPLHF
NA,TRBV6-5,TRBJ1-2,NA,TGTGCCAGCAGTCCTCCCGGGGGAAGCTACACCTTC,CASSPPGGSYTF
NA,TRBV18,TRBJ2-2,NA,TGTGCCAGCTCCCGCGGGCCCTCCGGGAGCACCGGGGAGCTGTTTTTT,CASSRGPSGSTGELFF
NA,TRBV19,TRBJ2-7,TRBD2,TGTGCCAGTAGTCCCACTAGCGGTACCTCCTACGAGCAGTACTTC,CASSPTSGTSYEQYF
NA,TRBV5-4,TRBJ1-2,NA,TGTGCCAGCACGCGTACTGGGACATATGGCTACACCTTC,CASTRTGTYGYTF
NA,TRBV6-5,TRBJ2-5,TRBD1,TGTGCCAGCAGTAGGACAGGGGTGGAGACCCAGTACTTC,CASSRTGVETQYF
NA,TRBV9,TRBJ2-2,NA,TGTACCAGCAGCGAGCCGAACACCGGGGAGCTGTTTTTT,CTSSEPNTGELFF
NA,TRBV28,TRBJ2-2,NA,TGTGCCAGCAGTTTTAGGAGTCGTGCAGGGGAGCTGTTTTTT,CASSFRSRAGELFF
NA,TRBV7-9,TRBJ1-1,NA,TGTGCCAGCAGTCGAACACCCCAGGGCGGCGGCACTGAAGCTTTCTTT,CASSRTPQGGGTEAFF
NA,TRBV4-2,TRBJ1-4,TRBD1,TGTGCCAGCAGCCAAGACCCCCCAGGGGGGAATGAAAAACTGTTTTTT,CASSQDPPGGNEKLFF
once,TRBV6-1,TRBJ2-1,TRBD2,TGTGCCAGCAGTGAAAACTGGCGGGGGAGGCAGTTCTTC,CASSENWRGRQFF
NA,TRBV7-9,TRBJ1-1,NA,TGTGCCAGCAGCCAATGGACTTGGGAATACACTGAAGCTTTCTTT,CASSQWTWEYTEAFF
NA,TRBV6-1,TRBJ2-5,TRBD2,TGTGCCAGCAGTGAAGGGGCCAGCGGGGGTGTGGAGACCCAGTACTTC,CASSEGASGGVETQYF
NA,TRBV9,TRBJ1-6,NA,TGTGCCAGCACCAGGGACTCAATTTATAATTCACCCCTCCACTTT,CASTRDSIYNSPLHF
NA,TRBV7-6,TRBJ2-3,TRBD2,TGTGCCAGCAGCCCCCCGGGACTAGTAGGGGATACGCAGTATTTT,CASSPPGLVGDTQYF
NA,TRBV27,TRBJ1-1,TRBD1,TGTGCCAGCAGTTCGGGACAGGGGGCGCGAACTGAAGCTTTCTTT,CASSSGQGARTEAFF
NA,TRBV29-1,TRBJ1-2,NA,TGCAGCATTGAAGAAGGAAGGGGCTATGGCTACACCTTC,CSIEEGRGYGYTF
NA,TRBV7-2,TRBJ2-7,NA,TGTGCCAGCAGCTTTGCCCCGGGGGAGCAGTACTTC,CASSFAPGEQYF
NA,TRBV29-1,TRBJ1-2,NA,TGCAGCACCCGGACAGCCGACTATGGCTACACCTTC,CSTRTADYGYTF
once,TRBV5-1,TRBJ2-5,NA,TGCGCCAGCAGCTTGGCCCAAGCCCAAGAGACCCAGTACTTC,CASSLAQAQETQYF
once,TRBV15,TRBJ2-7,TRBD1,TGTGCCACCAGCAGGGACAGGGGGATGGAGCAGTACTTC,CATSRDRGMEQYF
once,TRBV4-1,TRBJ1-6,TRBD1,TGCGCCAGCAGCCAAGGCCCCGGACAGGGGAATTCACCCCTCCACTTT,CASSQGPGQGNSPLHF
NA,TRBV28,TRBJ2-7,TRBD2,TGTGCCAGCAGTGGGAGCGGGGGAGTCTCCTACGAGCAATACTTC,CASSGSGGVSYEQYF
NA,TRBV11-2,TRBJ2-7,TRBD1,TGTGCCAGCAGCTTAGCAGCCGGGACAGGGGGAGGTGGAGAGCAGTACTTC,CASSLAAGTGGGGEQYF
once,TRBV4-1,TRBJ1-2,NA,TGCGCCAGCAGCCAAGACGTGGGGGGCGGGGGTGGTGGCTACACCTTC,CASSQDVGGGGGGYTF
NA,TRBV28,TRBJ2-7,TRBD1,TGTGCCAGCAGTGCCGGCTCAGGGGGTTCCTACGAGCAGTACTTC,CASSAGSGGSYEQYF
NA,TRBV15,TRBJ2-7,NA,TGTGCCACCAGCAGAGAGGGGGCCGACGAGCAGTACTTC,CATSREGADEQYF
NA,TRBV7-2,TRBJ2-5,NA,TGTGCCAGCAGCTGGGCCTCGGGACACAAAGAGACCCAGTACTTC,CASSWASGHKETQYF
NA,TRBV6-5,TRBJ1-2,NA,TGTGCCAGCACCAAAGACAGCGATTATGGCTACACCTTC,CASTKDSDYGYTF
NA,TRBV2,TRBJ2-7,NA,TGTGCCAGCAGTGAAATGCTAGTCGGGGAGCAGTACTTC,CASSEMLVGEQYF
NA,TRBV5-1,TRBJ2-3,TRBD2,TGCACCAGCAGCTTGGCCGGGGGGACTGGCACAGATACGCAGTATTTT,CTSSLAGGTGTDTQYF
NA,TRBV29-1,TRBJ2-2,TRBD2,TGCAGCGTTGTTGGCGTAATAGCGGGGGGCGGGGAGCTGTTTTTT,CSVVGVIAGGGELFF
once,TRBV13,TRBJ2-3,NA,TGTGCCAGCAGACCCCAGGGAACAGATACGCAGTATTTT,CASRPQGTDTQYF
once,TRBV7-2,TRBJ2-7,NA,TGTGCCAGCAGCTTAGACTCGGAGGGGGGGATCTACGAGCAGTACTTC,CASSLDSEGGIYEQYF
NA,TRBV30,TRBJ1-1,NA,TGTGCCTGGAGTGTACAAATGTTGAACACTGAAGCTTTCTTT,CAWSVQMLNTEAFF
NA,TRBV18,TRBJ1-5,NA,TGTGCCAGCTCACCGTCGGGGCAGCCCCAGCATTTT,CASSPSGQPQHF
NA,TRBV11-3,TRBJ2-4,NA,TGTGCCAGCAGCCCCGGGGGTGGACGGGGAGACATTCAGTACTTC,CASSPGGGRGDIQYF
NA,TRBV27,TRBJ2-7,NA,TGTGCCAGCAGTTTGGTACAGTCCCACGAGCAGTACTTC,CASSLVQSHEQYF
NA,TRBV6-5,TRBJ1-3,TRBD1,TGTGCCAGCACAGGGGGCCAAGACACCATATATTTT,CASTGGQDTIYF
NA,TRBV30,TRBJ2-7,TRBD2,TGTGCCTGGACCAGTAGCGGGGCCGGGCAGTACTTC,CAWTSSGAGQYF